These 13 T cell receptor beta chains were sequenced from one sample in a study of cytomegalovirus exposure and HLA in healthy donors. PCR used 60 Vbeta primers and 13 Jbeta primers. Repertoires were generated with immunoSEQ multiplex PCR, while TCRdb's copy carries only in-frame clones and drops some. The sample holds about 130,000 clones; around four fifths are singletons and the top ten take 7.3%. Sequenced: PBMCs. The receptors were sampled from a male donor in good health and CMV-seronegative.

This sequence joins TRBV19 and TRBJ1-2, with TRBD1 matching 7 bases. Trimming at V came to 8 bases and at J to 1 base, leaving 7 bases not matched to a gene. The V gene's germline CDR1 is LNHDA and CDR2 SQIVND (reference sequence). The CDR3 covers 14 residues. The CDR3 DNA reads TGTGCCAGTTCACCGGGACAGCGTAACTATGGCTACACCTTC. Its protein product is CASSPGQRNYGYTF.

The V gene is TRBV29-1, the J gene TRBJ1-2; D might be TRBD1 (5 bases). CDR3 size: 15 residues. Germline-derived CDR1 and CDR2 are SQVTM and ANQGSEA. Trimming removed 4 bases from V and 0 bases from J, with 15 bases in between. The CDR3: CSVVLQTEPNYGYTF. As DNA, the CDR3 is TGCAGCGTTGTTTTACAGACAGAACCTAACTATGGCTACACCTTC.

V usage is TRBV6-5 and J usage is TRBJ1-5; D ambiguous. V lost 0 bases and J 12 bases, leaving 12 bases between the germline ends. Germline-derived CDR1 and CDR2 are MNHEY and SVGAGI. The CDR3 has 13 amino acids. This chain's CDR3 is CASSYSREGFQHF. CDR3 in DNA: TGTGCCAGCAGTTACTCGAGAGAGGGATTCCAGCATTTT.

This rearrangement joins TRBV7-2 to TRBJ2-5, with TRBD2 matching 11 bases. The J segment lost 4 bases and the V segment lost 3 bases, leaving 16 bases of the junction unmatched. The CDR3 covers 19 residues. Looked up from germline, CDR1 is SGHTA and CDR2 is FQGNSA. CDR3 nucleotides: TGTGCCAGCAGCTTGGGTTGGGTAGCGGGGGGGCCAAAGCGAGAGACCCAGTACTTC. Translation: CASSLGWVAGGPKRETQYF.

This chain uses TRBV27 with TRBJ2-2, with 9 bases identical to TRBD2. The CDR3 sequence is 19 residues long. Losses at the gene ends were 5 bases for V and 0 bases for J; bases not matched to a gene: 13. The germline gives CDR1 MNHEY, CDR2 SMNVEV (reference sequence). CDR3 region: CASSGRIAGAHTNTGELFF. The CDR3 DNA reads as TGTGCCAGCAGTGGGCGAATAGCGGGGGCCCACACGAACACCGGGGAGCTGTTTTTT.

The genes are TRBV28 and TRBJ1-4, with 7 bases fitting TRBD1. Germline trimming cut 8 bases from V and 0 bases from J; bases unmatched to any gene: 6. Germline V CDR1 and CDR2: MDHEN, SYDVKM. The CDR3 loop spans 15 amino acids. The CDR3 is CASRQGPATNEKLFF. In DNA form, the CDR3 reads TGTGCCAGCCGACAGGGTCCCGCAACTAATGAAAAACTGTTTTTT. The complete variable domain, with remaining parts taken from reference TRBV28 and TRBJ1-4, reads DVKVTQSSRYLVKRTGEKVFLECVQDMDHENMFWYRQDPGLGLRLIYFSYDVKMKEKGDIPEGYSVSREKKERFSLILESASTNQTSMYLCASRQGPATNEKLFFGSGTQLSVL.

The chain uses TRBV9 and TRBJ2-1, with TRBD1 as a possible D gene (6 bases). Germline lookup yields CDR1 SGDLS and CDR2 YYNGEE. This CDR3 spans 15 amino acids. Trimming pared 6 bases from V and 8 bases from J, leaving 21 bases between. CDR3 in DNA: TGTGCCAGCAACCCGACCGGGCAGGGGATCGATGAGCAGTTCTTC. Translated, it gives CASNPTGQGIDEQFF.

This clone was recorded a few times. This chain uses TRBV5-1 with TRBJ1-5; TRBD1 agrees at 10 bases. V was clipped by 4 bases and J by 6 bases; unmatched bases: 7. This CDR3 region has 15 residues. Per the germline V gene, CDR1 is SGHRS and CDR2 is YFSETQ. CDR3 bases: TGCGCCAGCAGCCCGACAGGGGGCCCTAGTCAGCCCCAGCATTTT. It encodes CASSPTGGPSQPQHF.

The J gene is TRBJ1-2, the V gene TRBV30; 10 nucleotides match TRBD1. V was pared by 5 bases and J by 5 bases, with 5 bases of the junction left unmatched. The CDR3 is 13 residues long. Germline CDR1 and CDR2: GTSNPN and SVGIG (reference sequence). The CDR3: CAWSGTGVYGYTF. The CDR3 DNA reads TGTGCCTGGTCCGGGACAGGGGTATATGGCTACACCTTC. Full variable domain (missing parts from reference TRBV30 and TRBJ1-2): SQTIHQWPATLVQPVGSPLSLECTVEGTSNPNLYWYRQAAGRGLQLLFYSVGIGQISSEVPQNLSASRPQDRQFILSSKKLLLSDSGFYLCAWSGTGVYGYTFGSGTRLTVV.

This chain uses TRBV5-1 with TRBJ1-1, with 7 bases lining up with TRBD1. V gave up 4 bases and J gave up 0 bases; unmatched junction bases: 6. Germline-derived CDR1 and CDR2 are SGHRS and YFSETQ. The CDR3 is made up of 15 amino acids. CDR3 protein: CASSGAGGMNTEAFF. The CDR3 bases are TGCGCCAGCAGCGGGGCAGGGGGTATGAACACTGAAGCTTTCTTT.

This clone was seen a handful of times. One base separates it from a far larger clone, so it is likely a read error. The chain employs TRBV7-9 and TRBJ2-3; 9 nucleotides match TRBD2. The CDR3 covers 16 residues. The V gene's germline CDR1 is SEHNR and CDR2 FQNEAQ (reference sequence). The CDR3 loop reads CSSSPERAGGPDTQYF. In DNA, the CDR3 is TGTTCCAGCAGCCCGGAGAGGGCGGGAGGGCCAGATACGCAGTATTTT.

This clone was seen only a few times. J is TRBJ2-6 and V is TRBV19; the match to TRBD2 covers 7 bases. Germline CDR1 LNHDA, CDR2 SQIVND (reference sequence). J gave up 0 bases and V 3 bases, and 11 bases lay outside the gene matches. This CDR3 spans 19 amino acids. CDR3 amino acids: CASSIAHGGGSSGANVLTF. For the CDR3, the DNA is TGTGCCAGTAGTATTGCCCACGGCGGGGGAAGCTCTGGGGCCAACGTCCTGACTTTC.

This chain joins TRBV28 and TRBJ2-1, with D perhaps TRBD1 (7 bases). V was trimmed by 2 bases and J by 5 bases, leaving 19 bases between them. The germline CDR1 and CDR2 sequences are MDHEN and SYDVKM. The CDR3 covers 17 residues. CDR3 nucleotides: TGTGCCAGCAGTTTAATAGGCAGGGGGACTCTTAACAATGAGCAGTTCTTC. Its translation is CASSLIGRGTLNNEQFF.